These 22 T cell receptor beta chains share one sample of origin, sequenced in a study of T-cell reconstitution after alpha-beta-depleted transplantation in children. The TCRbeta library incorporated unique molecular identifiers. TCRdb itself ran the PCR reads through MiXCR, one entry per CDR3 protein. The data contain some 450,000 distinct CDR3 sequences, 43% of them singletons. The sequencing here drew on PBMCs, taken before TCRalphabeta/CD19-depleted stem cell transplant. The receptors originated from a girl aged 2 to 9 with aplastic anemia, due to receive a stem cell transplant.

This clonotype has at least ten counts. As DNA, the CDR3 is TGTGCCAGCTACACCGGGGAGCTGTTTTTT. Protein sequence: CASYTGELFF. The chain recombines TRBV6-1 with TRBJ2-2; D unclear. The CDR3 sequence is 10 residues long. Germline CDR1 is MNHNS and CDR2 is SASEGT. Trimming left V 8 bases short and J 3 bases short, with 1 base between.

This clonotype was observed a few times. The chain uses TRBV20-1 and TRBJ2-4; 10 bases agree with TRBD2. This CDR3 is built from 15 residues. V dropped 8 bases and J dropped 0; count of bases not matched to a gene: 7. CDR1 DFQATT and CDR2 SNEGSKA come from the germline V gene (reference sequence). The CDR3 loop reads CSPSIAGGAKNIQYF. CDR3 nucleotides: TGCAGTCCTTCGATAGCGGGAGGAGCCAAAAACATTCAGTACTTC.

This sequence joins TRBV20-1 and TRBJ2-7; D gene unclear. Trimming took 3 bases from V and 0 from J, leaving 9 bases between them. The CDR3 consists of 13 residues. CDR1 is DFQATT, CDR2 SNEGSKA, per germline (reference sequence). CDR3 sequence (DNA): TGCAGTGCTAGGTCCCCGGGCTCCTACGAGCAGTACTTC. Translating it yields CSARSPGSYEQYF.

The genes are TRBV6-5 and TRBJ1-1; D not certain. Germline lookup yields CDR1 MNHEY and CDR2 SVGAGI. V lost 4 bases to trimming and J lost 6 bases, with 24 bases between them. This CDR3 spans 17 amino acids. In nucleotides, the CDR3 is TGTGCCAGCAGTTCTCGAAGCGCGCCCGAACGGATGGCTGAAGCTTTCTTT. This sequence encodes CASSSRSAPERMAEAFF.

This chain joins TRBV15 and TRBJ2-7; weak D call: TRBD2 (7 bases). CDR3 length: 15 amino acids. Germline lookup yields CDR1 LNHNV and CDR2 YYDKDF (reference sequence). The V and J ends lost 1 base and 2 bases respectively, with 12 bases between them. CDR3 nucleotide sequence: TGTGCCACCAGCAGAGCCGGAGGGGGGGCCTACGAGCAGTACTTC. This gives the protein CATSRAGGGAYEQYF.

To note about this clonotype: A much bigger clone sits one base away, suggesting this may be a read error. The chain is built from TRBV12-5 and TRBJ2-7, with D possibly being TRBD1 or TRBD2 (5 bases each). This CDR3 has 13 residues. Per the germline V gene, CDR1 is LGHNT and CDR2 is FRNRAP. CDR3 sequence (DNA): TGTGGTAGTGGCCCGGGACCGCGCTACGAGCAGTACTTC. Protein sequence: CGSGPGPRYEQYF.

This clonotype turned up a few times. The gene calls are TRBV13 and TRBJ2-1; the match to TRBD2 covers 8 bases. Germline values: CDR1 PRHDT, CDR2 FYEKMQ (reference sequence). There are 15 residues in the CDR3. Trimming at V came to 2 bases and at J to 8 bases, leaving 8 bases not matched to a gene. The CDR3 nucleotides are TGTGCCAGCAGCTTAAACGGGAGGGCCGGAGATGAGCAGTTCTTC. Residues: CASSLNGRAGDEQFF.

This clonotype came up many times. This sequence joins TRBV29-1 and TRBJ1-1; no clear D. Trimming took off 1 base at V and 0 bases at J, with 6 bases between the two ends. The CDR3 runs 13 residues. Per germline, CDR1 SQVTM and CDR2 ANQGSEA. The chain's CDR3 is CSVEGLVNTEAFF. The CDR3 DNA reads TGCAGCGTTGAAGGGTTAGTGAACACTGAAGCTTTCTTT.

In its sample, this clonotype was seen many times. This chain joins TRBV12-3 or TRBV12-4 and TRBJ2-1, with 11 bases identical to TRBD2. The CDR3 is 15 amino acids. V trimming: 6 bases; J trimming: 6 bases; junction bases outside the gene matches: 7. The CDR3 loop reads CASSQTSGRVNEQFF. The CDR3 DNA reads TGTGCCAGCAGCCAAACTAGCGGGAGAGTCAATGAGCAGTTCTTC.

The sample holds a few counts of this clonotype. The V call is TRBV6-1, the J call TRBJ1-4, with 7 bases identical to TRBD1. Trimming took 6 bases from V and 12 from J; bases not matched to a gene: 10. Germline V gene data show CDR1 as MNHNS and CDR2 as SASEGT. This CDR3 spans 13 amino acids. CDR3 in amino acids: CASSLRGPGELFF. CDR3 DNA sequence: TGTGCCAGCAGCCTAAGGGGGCCGGGGGAACTGTTTTTT.

The genes are TRBV12-3 or TRBV12-4 and TRBJ1-5; unclear D gene. The CDR3 sequence is 14 residues long. V lost 5 bases, J lost 3 bases, and 11 bases lay in between. The CDR3 sequence is CASSPGIFNQPQHF. The CDR3 DNA reads TGTGCCAGCAGTCCCGGGATATTCAATCAGCCCCAGCATTTT.

This clonotype showed up just a few times. The J gene is TRBJ1-1, the V gene TRBV15; TRBD1 matches 7 bases. The V segment lost 4 bases and the J segment 5 bases; nucleotides outside the gene matches: 7. From germline, CDR1 is LNHNV and CDR2 YYDKDF (reference sequence). CDR3 size: 14 residues. In nucleotides, the CDR3 is TGTGCCACCAGCACAGTTAGGGGACAGACTGAAGCTTTCTTT. Amino acid sequence: CATSTVRGQTEAFF.

The chain couples TRBV29-1 to TRBJ2-5, with a possible D match to TRBD2 (6 bases). CDR1 and CDR2 (germline): SQVTM, ANQGSEA. The V gene lost 4 bases and the J gene lost 5 bases, with 11 bases spanning the gap. The CDR3 covers 12 residues. CDR3 sequence (DNA): TGCAGCGTTGGCGGGGTGCGGGAGACCCAGTACTTC. Residues: CSVGGVRETQYF.

This chain joins TRBV5-8 and TRBJ2-3; D not certain. The V end was cut by 1 base, the J end by 4 bases, with 13 bases between. The CDR3 sequence is 15 residues long. In germline, CDR1 is SGHTS, CDR2 YDEGEE. CDR3 amino acids: CASSLPRHGADTQYF. CDR3 nucleotides: TGTGCCAGCAGCTTGCCGCGGCACGGCGCAGATACGCAGTATTTT.

V and J are TRBV4-1 and TRBJ1-5; D is possibly TRBD1 (6 bases). CDR3 size: 14 residues. Looked up from germline, CDR1 is MGHRA and CDR2 is YSYEKL. V gave up 1 base and J gave up 4 bases, with 8 bases separating them. The CDR3 is CASSQGDRNQPQHF. DNA of the CDR3: TGCGCCAGCAGCCAAGGAGACAGGAATCAGCCCCAGCATTTT.

The chain has TRBV11-2 and TRBJ2-3, with D tentatively TRBD2 (5 bases). CDR3 length: 15 amino acids. V dropped 6 bases and J dropped 4 bases, with 17 bases sitting between them. Germline V gene sequence: CDR1 SGHAT, CDR2 FQNNGV. CDR3 DNA: TGTGCCAGCAGGCGACCCGGGGTTAAGGCAGATACGCAGTATTTT. Protein sequence: CASRRPGVKADTQYF. The full variable domain, its missing parts supplied by reference TRBV11-2 and TRBJ2-3, is EAGVAQSPRYKIIEKRQSVAFWCNPISGHATLYWYQQILGQGPKLLIQFQNNGVVDDSQLPKDRFSAERLKGVDSTLKIQPAKLEDSAVYLCASRRPGVKADTQYFGPGTRLTVL.

The chain links TRBV12-3 or TRBV12-4 to TRBJ1-1; 7 bases match TRBD1. CDR3 length equals 17 residues. Unmatched junction bases numbered 18, after V lost 7 bases and J lost 4 bases. DNA of the CDR3: TGTGCCAGCATCTCCACAAAGGGGGCAGGGGCGTTCACTGAAGCTTTCTTT. Translated: CASISTKGAGAFTEAFF.

The rearrangement joins TRBV5-1 to TRBJ2-7, with TRBD2 matching 9 bases. Germline trimming cut 3 bases from V and 5 bases from J; bases unmatched to any gene: 6. The germline V gene encodes CDR1 SGHRS and CDR2 YFSETQ. CDR3 length: 14 residues. The CDR3 region has the DNA TGCGCCAGCAGCTCGGCTAGCGGGGAACACGAGCAGTACTTC. It translates to CASSSASGEHEQYF. Drawing the rest from reference TRBV5-1 and TRBJ2-7, the complete variable domain is KAGVTQTPRYLIKTRGQQVTLSCSPISGHRSVSWYQQTPGQGLQFLFEYFSETQRNKGNFPGRFSGRQFSNSRSEMNVSTLELGDSALYLCASSSASGEHEQYFGPGTRLTVT.

Only one count was recorded for this clonotype. The V gene is TRBV5-1, the J gene TRBJ2-1; D is undetermined. CDR1 is SGHRS, CDR2 YFSETQ, per germline. The CDR3 loop spans 14 amino acids. The germline V and J ends were trimmed by 2 bases and 4 bases, with 10 bases remaining between them. The CDR3 sequence: CASSFDTAYNEQFF. CDR3 bases: TGCGCCAGCAGCTTCGACACGGCATACAATGAGCAGTTCTTC.

This clonotype has only a few counts. This chain links TRBV6-5 with TRBJ1-1; possible D gene TRBD1, 6 bases. The germline V and J ends were trimmed by 0 bases and 1 base, with 9 bases remaining between them. CDR1 and CDR2 from the germline V gene are MNHEY and SVGAGI. CDR3 length equals 15 residues. The CDR3 DNA sequence: TGTGCCAGCAGTTACTCGGGGGCTGCGAACACTGAAGCTTTCTTT. Translating gives CASSYSGAANTEAFF.

This clonotype has ten or more counts. The genes are TRBV20-1 and TRBJ2-2; weak D call: TRBD2 (6 bases). The CDR3 is 16 amino acids. Germline lookup yields CDR1 DFQATT and CDR2 SNEGSKA (reference sequence). Trimming removed 6 bases from V and 6 bases from J, with 23 bases in between. The CDR3: CSAGVEGRLVPGELFF. The CDR3 region has the DNA TGCAGTGCGGGAGTGGAGGGCCGCTTGGTACCCGGGGAGCTGTTTTTT.

The V and J genes are TRBV20-1 and TRBJ2-2; D possibly corresponds to TRBD2 (6 bases). Germline V gene sequence: CDR1 DFQATT, CDR2 SNEGSKA (reference sequence). The CDR3 runs to 14 residues. Trimming pared 2 bases from V and 1 base from J, leaving 8 bases between. CDR3 coding DNA: TGCAGTGCTAGACAGCGGGTGAACACCGGGGAGCTGTTTTTT. Residues: CSARQRVNTGELFF.